Listed below are T cell receptor beta chains from one sample, sequenced in a study of T cell changes during pregnancy in multiple sclerosis. TCRdb keeps only in-frame clones here, not all; method: immunoSEQ multiplex PCR. The data show tens of thousands of clones, nearly 90% seen once. Sequencing was performed on CD4+ T cells from peripheral blood mononuclear cells, taken after pregnancy. These TCRs come from a female donor with multiple sclerosis, enrolled in a pregnancy study. Both conserved end residues are part of each CDR3. Each record gives: clone size, D gene, V gene, J gene, CDR3 DNA, CDR3 protein. D genes are given only for firm matches. Some rows have no size entry. The others give once, few or many, or a class for an expanded clone.

clone_size: .
d_call: TRBD1
v_call: TRBV27
j_call: TRBJ2-1
cdr3_nt: TGTGCCAGCAGTCGCTGGGGACAGTCGTACAATGAGCAGTTCTTC
cdr3_aa: CASSRWGQSYNEQFF

clone_size: once
d_call: TRBD1
v_call: TRBV10-3
j_call: TRBJ2-7
cdr3_nt: TGTGCCATCAGACCCCCGGGACAGTTCATCTACGAGCAGTACTTC
cdr3_aa: CAIRPPGQFIYEQYF

clone_size: once
d_call: .
v_call: TRBV9
j_call: TRBJ2-1
cdr3_nt: TGTGCCAGCAGCGTAGTGGGGGGACTCTCCTACAATGAGCAGTTCTTC
cdr3_aa: CASSVVGGLSYNEQFF

clone_size: .
d_call: TRBD1
v_call: TRBV2
j_call: TRBJ1-6
cdr3_nt: TGTGCCAGCGTGTCGGGGACAGGAGAAAATTCACCCCTCCACTTT
cdr3_aa: CASVSGTGENSPLHF

clone_size: .
d_call: TRBD2
v_call: TRBV10-3
j_call: TRBJ2-5
cdr3_nt: TGTGCCATCAGTGGAGCGGGAGACGAAGAGACCCAGTACTTC
cdr3_aa: CAISGAGDEETQYF

clone_size: .
d_call: .
v_call: TRBV7-2
j_call: TRBJ2-1
cdr3_nt: TGTGCCAGCAGCTTACATTCACAATACTCCTACAATGAGCAGTTCTTC
cdr3_aa: CASSLHSQYSYNEQFF

clone_size: .
d_call: .
v_call: TRBV28
j_call: TRBJ2-1
cdr3_nt: TGTGCCAGCAGTTTGGCGGGGACCCTCTACAATGAGCAGTTCTTC
cdr3_aa: CASSLAGTLYNEQFF

clone_size: .
d_call: TRBD1
v_call: TRBV19
j_call: TRBJ2-1
cdr3_nt: TGTGCCAGTAGTCCATCAGGGACAGGGCTTACTACTTGGGGTGAGCAGTTCTTC
cdr3_aa: CASSPSGTGLTTWGEQFF

clone_size: .
d_call: TRBD1
v_call: TRBV18
j_call: TRBJ2-1
cdr3_nt: TGTGCCAGCTCACGTACCGGGACAGACCCCCGAGGGCAGTTCTTC
cdr3_aa: CASSRTGTDPRGQFF

clone_size: few
d_call: .
v_call: TRBV2
j_call: TRBJ2-5
cdr3_nt: TGTGCCAGCAGTACAGGGTCGAGGACCCAGTACTTC
cdr3_aa: CASSTGSRTQYF

clone_size: .
d_call: .
v_call: TRBV11-2
j_call: TRBJ2-5
cdr3_nt: TGTGCCAGCAGCCCCCGGGTTGGAGGGGAAGAGACCCAGTACTTC
cdr3_aa: CASSPRVGGEETQYF

clone_size: .
d_call: .
v_call: TRBV20-1
j_call: TRBJ2-3
cdr3_nt: TGCAGTGCCGACGACAGAGATACGCAGTATTTT
cdr3_aa: CSADDRDTQYF

clone_size: .
d_call: .
v_call: TRBV2
j_call: TRBJ1-4
cdr3_nt: TGTGCCAGCAGTCGGGGTTCGGGTGAAAAACTGTTTTTT
cdr3_aa: CASSRGSGEKLFF

clone_size: few
d_call: .
v_call: TRBV28
j_call: TRBJ1-1
cdr3_nt: TGTGCCAGCAGTTCTTATCTCGGTTTGAACACTGAAGCTTTCTTT
cdr3_aa: CASSSYLGLNTEAFF

clone_size: .
d_call: .
v_call: TRBV5-1
j_call: TRBJ2-2
cdr3_nt: TGCGCCAGCGGGGCTTTTCGCCGGAACACCGGGGAGCTGTTTTTT
cdr3_aa: CASGAFRRNTGELFF